The 20 T cell receptor beta chains below come from one sample, sequenced in a study of CD8+CD57+ T cells in acquired aplastic anemia. The patients chosen for sequencing had shown expansion of CD8+CD57+ cells (detected by flow cytometry). CDR3 and TCR beta VDJ profiling relied on a genomic DNA template. TCRdb re-derived calls from the reads in MiXCR, one entry per CDR3 protein. Counted here are some 170,000 distinct CDR3 sequences, over 55% occurring once; the ten biggest clones make up more than 35%. Source material: sorted CD4+, CD8+, or CD8+CD57+ T cells (not recorded which) from PBMCs. These receptors originate from a human donor with aplastic anemia.

V usage is TRBV20-1 and J usage is TRBJ2-7; the D gene is possibly TRBD2 (6 bases). The germline V and J ends were trimmed by 3 bases and 3 bases, with 12 bases remaining between them. The CDR3 has 13 residues. CDR1 is DFQATT, CDR2 SNEGSKA, per germline (reference sequence). The CDR3 DNA follows: TGCAGTGCTAGCAGAGGGACTGGCTACGAGCAGTACTTC. Its translation: CSASRGTGYEQYF.

The CDR3 coding sequence is TGCAGTGCCCTACAGGGGACTGACTATGGCTACACCTTC. Translation: CSALQGTDYGYTF. The V and J genes are TRBV20-1 and TRBJ1-2, with TRBD1 identical over 7 bases. The germline gives CDR1 DFQATT, CDR2 SNEGSKA (reference sequence). J was trimmed by 3 bases and V by 6 bases; bases with no gene match: 7. The CDR3 covers 13 residues.

The chain couples TRBV6-1 to TRBJ1-2; tentatively, D is TRBD1 (6 bases). Germline loops: CDR1 MNHNS, CDR2 SASEGT. V was trimmed by 7 bases and J by 3 bases, leaving 15 bases between them. The CDR3 has 14 amino acids. CDR3 nucleotide sequence: TGTGCCAGCACCGTGAGGGGGGCGTACTATGGCTACACCTTC. It translates to CASTVRGAYYGYTF.

The chain links TRBV20-1 to TRBJ2-1; 9 bases agree with TRBD2. The CDR3 covers 16 residues. Unmatched junction bases numbered 11, after V lost 4 bases and J lost 4 bases. Germline-derived CDR1 and CDR2 are DFQATT and SNEGSKA (reference sequence). As DNA, the CDR3 is TGCAGTGCTATCGAACGGGGTAGCGGGAGATACAATGAGCAGTTCTTC. It translates to CSAIERGSGRYNEQFF.

This clonotype has at least ten counts. The genes are TRBV25-1 and TRBJ2-1, with 8 nucleotides matching TRBD2. The CDR3 is made up of 15 amino acids. V gave up 9 bases and J gave up 3 bases; unmatched junction bases: 10. Germline V gene data show CDR1 as MGHDK and CDR2 as SYGVNS. The CDR3 bases are TGTGCCAGTAGTCCCCCGGGACTAGACTACAATGAGCAGTTCTTC. Translated: CASSPPGLDYNEQFF. The full variable domain, rest sourced from reference TRBV25-1 and TRBJ2-1, is EADIYQTPRYLVIGTGKKITLECSQTMGHDKMYWYQQDPGMELHLIHYSYGVNSTEKGDLSSESTVSRIRTEHFPLTLESARPSHTSQYLCASSPPGLDYNEQFFGPGTRLTVL.

The chain is built from TRBV11-2 and TRBJ2-2; D call uncertain. Trimming cost V 4 bases and J 10 bases, with 7 bases left between them. Germline loops: CDR1 SGHAT, CDR2 FQNNGV. The CDR3 is made up of 11 amino acids. The CDR3 protein is CASSSSVELFF. The CDR3 coding sequence is TGTGCCAGCAGCTCCTCCGTGGAGCTGTTTTTT.

The chain links TRBV10-1 to TRBJ2-5, with D uncertain. The CDR3 has 16 amino acids. Germline V gene data show CDR1 as WNHNN and CDR2 as SYGVQD (reference sequence). V lost 4 bases and J lost 2, with 17 bases in between. The CDR3 DNA reads TGCGCCAGCAGTGGCAGGATCGGACGGATACAAGAGACCCAGTACTTC. It is translated as CASSGRIGRIQETQYF.

This clonotype was detected ten times or more. The chain joins TRBV6-4 to TRBJ2-2, with a possible D match to TRBD2 (6 bases). The CDR3 spans 14 residues. Germline values: CDR1 MRHNA, CDR2 SNTAGT. V lost 5 bases, J lost 3 bases, and 10 bases lay in between. CDR3 coding DNA: TGTGCCAGCAGTAGTGGCGGGGACACCGGGGAGCTGTTTTTT. It translates to CASSSGGDTGELFF.

The rearrangement uses TRBV6-1 and TRBJ1-2; no clear D. V was cut by 4 bases and J by 3 bases, with 6 bases left in between. This CDR3 has 12 residues. Germline V gene sequence: CDR1 MNHNS, CDR2 SASEGT. CDR3 region: CASSGSYYGYTF. The CDR3, as DNA: TGTGCCAGCAGTGGGTCTTACTATGGCTACACCTTC.

This clonotype occurred many times. The chain has TRBV20-1 and TRBJ2-3; 10 bases are shared with TRBD1. With 0 bases clipped from V and 1 base from J, the junction kept 4 bases outside the gene matches. Germline CDR1 is DFQATT and CDR2 is SNEGSKA (reference sequence). The CDR3 extends over 16 amino acids. The CDR3 sequence: CSARDRGQGGTDTQYF. The CDR3 bases are TGCAGTGCTAGAGATAGAGGACAGGGGGGCACAGATACGCAGTATTTT.

In DNA form, the CDR3 reads TGTGCCAGCACCCAGCGGGAGGCCAGCGAGCAGTACGTC. Protein: CASTQREASEQYV. The gene calls are TRBV6-1 and TRBJ2-7; 9 nucleotides match TRBD2. The trim removed 7 bases at V and 6 bases at J, leaving 7 bases unmatched. Germline loops: CDR1 MNHNS, CDR2 SASEGT. The CDR3 runs to 13 residues.

There are a few counts of this clonotype. CDR3 amino acids: CASSLWARDNGYTF. The CDR3 DNA is TGTGCCAGCAGCTTATGGGCCAGGGACAATGGCTACACCTTC. V is TRBV7-9 and J is TRBJ1-2, with D possibly being TRBD1 (6 bases). This CDR3 region has 14 residues. Germline V gene lookup returns CDR1 SEHNR and CDR2 FQNEAQ (reference sequence). V was pared by 2 bases and J by 6 bases, with 13 bases between.

The chain combines TRBV10-3 with TRBJ2-3, with D possibly TRBD2 on 6 matching bases. V was trimmed by 9 bases and J by 5 bases, leaving 18 bases between them. There are 14 residues in the CDR3. Germline loops: CDR1 ENHRY, CDR2 SYGVKD. The CDR3 is CAIRPGLAIDTQYF. The CDR3, as DNA: TGTGCCATACGTCCGGGACTTGCCATAGATACGCAGTATTTT.

This clonotype was counted many times. The chain has TRBV6-2 or TRBV6-3 and TRBJ1-6, with 7 bases aligning to TRBD1. The V segment lost 2 bases and the J segment 8 bases; nucleotides outside the gene matches: 6. Germline CDR1 reads MNHEY; CDR2 reads SVGEGT. The CDR3 length is 15 residues. The DNA of the CDR3 is TGTGCCAGCAGTTACCCCCGGGACAGCGATTCACCCCTCCACTTT. Encoded protein: CASSYPRDSDSPLHF.

There are a few counts of this clonotype. CDR3 DNA: TGTGCCAGCAGCCAGGTTAGCGGGGGGGCAGATACGCAGTATTTT. Translating it yields CASSQVSGGADTQYF. The rearrangement joins TRBV9 to TRBJ2-3, with TRBD2 matching 11 bases. Germline loops: CDR1 SGDLS, CDR2 YYNGEE. With V trimmed by 4 bases and J by 4 bases, 5 bases remained unmatched. The CDR3 runs to 15 residues.

The sample holds a few counts of this clonotype. J is TRBJ2-1 and V is TRBV2; 11 nucleotides agree with TRBD2. Germline lookup yields CDR1 SNHLY and CDR2 FYNNEI. CDR3 length: 16 amino acids. V shed 6 bases and J 2 bases; nucleotides not matched to a gene: 6. CDR3 in DNA: TGTGCCAGCAGGCGTTCTAGCGGGGGGACCTACAATGAGCAGTTCTTC. It codes for CASRRSSGGTYNEQFF.

The genes are TRBV2 and TRBJ1-5; the D is unclear. CDR3 size: 13 residues. Germline V gene data show CDR1 as SNHLY and CDR2 as FYNNEI. The V gene lost 6 bases and the J gene lost 4 bases, with 10 bases spanning the gap. The CDR3 DNA reads TGTGCCAGCAGGCGGACTCCTAATCAGCCCCAGCATTTT. This encodes CASRRTPNQPQHF.

V is TRBV10-3 and J is TRBJ1-1; 8 nucleotides match TRBD1. The CDR3 spans 14 residues. Per germline, CDR1 ENHRY and CDR2 SYGVKD. V lost 6 bases, J lost 2 bases, and 5 bases stayed unmatched. The CDR3 region is CAIRDPGGNTEAFF. CDR3 sequence (DNA): TGTGCCATCAGGGACCCAGGGGGCAACACTGAAGCTTTCTTT.

This chain connects TRBV19 to TRBJ2-5; D is perhaps TRBD1 (6 bases). Germline CDR1 and CDR2: LNHDA and SQIVND (reference sequence). V was clipped by 4 bases and J by 4 bases, with 7 bases between them. The length of the CDR3 is 12 residues. CDR3 sequence reads: CASSRTAETQYF. CDR3 sequence (DNA): TGTGCCAGTAGTAGGACAGCAGAGACCCAGTACTTC.

The V and J genes are TRBV5-1 and TRBJ2-7, with no clear D. CDR1 and CDR2 (germline): SGHRS, YFSETQ. There are 13 residues in the CDR3. V was clipped by 3 bases and J by 3 bases, with 10 bases between them. For the CDR3, the DNA is TGCGCCAGCAGCTCCCGACCGGACTACGAGCAGTACTTC. This encodes CASSSRPDYEQYF.